The 14 T cell receptor beta chains given below trace back to one sample, sequenced in a study of blood T cells in healthy people across ages (dated by TCRdb to about 2015). Library prep was done by 5' RACE. Instrument on record: Illumina HiSeq 2500. A second PCR of roughly 7 to 11 cycles was performed with a sample-barcoded 5' primer and a J-beta primer mix. TCRdb cleaned the public reads at Q25 with fastp, built clones with MiXCR and kept in-frame beta chains. Merged by CDR3 protein, the rows form single entries marked with the most common genes and DNA. The sample data list about 680,000 distinct CDR3 sequences, and around 45% of these were observed just once. Jointly, the top ten make up 25% to 35% of the sample. Sequencing was done on a sample of blood. All receptors come from a woman aged 55-69 years in good health.

V and J are TRBV9 and TRBJ1-5; unclear D gene. The germline V gene encodes CDR1 SGDLS and CDR2 YYNGEE. The CDR3 contains 13 residues. V was clipped by 3 bases and J by 4 bases, with 8 bases between them. CDR3 coding DNA: TGTGCCAGCAGCGCGATCCCAAATCAGCCCCAGCATTTT. This codes for CASSAIPNQPQHF.

This clonotype has just one count. The rearrangement links TRBV15 to TRBJ2-7; TRBD1 is a possible D gene (6 bases). The last part of the DNA fits TRBJ2-5 better; the J call may be wrong. Per the germline V gene, CDR1 is LNHNV and CDR2 is YYDKDF (reference sequence). The CDR3 runs to 16 residues. The CDR3 bases are TGTGCCACCAGCAGCGGCACCCTCAGGGGCGAAGAGACCCAGTACTTC. This sequence encodes CATSSGTLRGEETQYF.

The chain uses TRBV5-6 and TRBJ1-2, with a weak D call TRBD1 (5 bases). CDR3 length: 13 residues. V was cut by 4 bases and J by 7 bases, with 14 bases left in between. Germline CDR1 reads SGHDT; CDR2 reads YYEEEE. The CDR3 loop reads CASSPVRGGGYTF. The CDR3 DNA follows: TGTGCCAGCAGCCCCGTGAGGGGAGGTGGCTACACCTTC.

This chain joins TRBV4-2 and TRBJ1-4, with no clear D. V lost 3 bases and J 0 bases, leaving 11 bases between the germline ends. The CDR3 contains 16 residues. Germline CDR1 LGHNA, CDR2 YNFKEQ. The CDR3 loop reads CASSHSDSATNEKLFF. For the CDR3, the DNA is TGTGCCAGCAGCCACTCGGACTCTGCAACTAATGAAAAACTGTTTTTT.

The rearrangement joins TRBV9 to TRBJ2-1, with D uncertain. V lost 0 bases and J lost 10, with 17 bases in between. CDR3 length: 15 amino acids. Germline CDR1 SGDLS, CDR2 YYNGEE. CDR3 residues: CASSVDESVSYEQFF. The CDR3 DNA sequence: TGTGCCAGCAGCGTAGATGAGAGCGTTTCCTACGAGCAGTTCTTC.

The CDR3 sequence is CASSPGTSRETQYF. The CDR3 coding sequence is TGTGCCAGCAGTCCTGGGACTAGTCGGGAGACCCAGTACTTC. V and J are TRBV28 and TRBJ2-5; 8 bases map to TRBD2. The length of the CDR3 is 14 residues. CDR1 MDHEN and CDR2 SYDVKM come from the germline V gene. V gave up 5 bases and J gave up 5 bases; unmatched junction bases: 7.

The table lists this clonotype with a count of one. A read error is possible here, since a much larger clone lies one base away. V and J are TRBV28 and TRBJ2-5, with a tentative D call TRBD2 (5 bases). There are 15 residues in the CDR3. V dropped 5 bases and J dropped 0 bases, with 13 bases sitting between them. Germline loops: CDR1 MDHEN, CDR2 SYDVKM. The CDR3 DNA is TGTGCCAGCAGTCTCTTCGGACTGGACCAAGAGACCCAGTACTTC. Its translation: CASSLFGLDQETQYF.

V is TRBV7-9 and J is TRBJ2-7, with TRBD1 as a possible D gene (6 bases). This CDR3 has 15 residues. V gave up 2 bases and J gave up 3 bases, with 14 bases separating them. Germline CDR1 reads SEHNR; CDR2 reads FQNEAQ (reference sequence). The CDR3 sequence: CASSLRQGPHYEQYF. The CDR3, as DNA: TGTGCCAGCAGCTTACGGCAGGGGCCTCACTACGAGCAGTACTTC.

Note on this clonotype: A much more abundant neighbour one base away suggests this may be a read error. The J gene is TRBJ1-2, the V gene TRBV7-2, with D perhaps matching TRBD1 (6 bases). Germline V lookup: CDR1 SGHTA, CDR2 FQGNSA. Trimming took off 8 bases at V and 5 bases at J, with 12 bases between the two ends. The CDR3 covers 12 residues. This chain's CDR3 is CASGIQGYGYTF. CDR3 DNA sequence: TGTGCCAGCGGCATACAGGGTTATGGCTACACCTTC.

The sample holds a few counts of this clonotype. CDR3 DNA sequence: TGTGCCAGCAGCTTAGAGGAAATTGACGAGCAGTACTTC. This encodes CASSLEEIDEQYF. V usage is TRBV7-9 and J usage is TRBJ2-4; D is unresolved. The J call may be incorrect, as the DNA end agrees better with TRBJ2-7. This CDR3 contains 13 residues. CDR1 is SEHNR, CDR2 FQNEAQ, per germline (reference sequence).

The chain uses TRBV29-1 and TRBJ2-3; D is perhaps TRBD2 (6 bases). The CDR3 is made up of 13 amino acids. The germline CDR1 and CDR2 sequences are SQVTM and ANQGSEA. Trimming removed 3 bases at V and 4 bases at J, with 11 bases between. The CDR3, as DNA: TGCAGCGTTGAGGGAGGTGTCCCAGATACGCAGTATTTT. Translating gives CSVEGGVPDTQYF.

The chain couples TRBV7-1 to TRBJ2-7, with D hard to call. TRBV7-1 is an open reading frame, and its role is uncertain. Deletions cut 3 bases from V and 0 bases from J, with 24 bases between. This CDR3 is built from 19 residues. CDR3 region: CASSSVVRVLLGHSYEQYF. The CDR3 DNA reads TGTGCCAGCAGCTCCGTGGTTAGGGTTCTATTGGGTCACTCCTACGAGCAGTACTTC.

With regard to this clonotype: Mismatch with germline at one junction end may stem from a read error. The CDR3 nucleotides read TGCAGTGCTAGCTTTGCGGGAGAGGGAGATATGCAGTATTTT. Translating it yields CSASFAGEGDMQYF. The chain recombines TRBV20-1 with TRBJ2-3; 7 bases are a match to TRBD2. The CDR3 has 14 residues. CDR1 DFQATT and CDR2 SNEGSKA come from the germline V gene (reference sequence).

V is TRBV29-1 and J is TRBJ2-1; D not resolved. Looked up from germline, CDR1 is SQVTM and CDR2 is ANQGSEA. The CDR3 is made up of 14 amino acids. The germline V and J ends were trimmed by 5 bases and 0 bases, with 11 bases remaining between them. DNA of the CDR3: TGCAGCGTTCCGGGCCAGAGCTCCTACAATGAGCAGTTCTTC. Translation: CSVPGQSSYNEQFF.